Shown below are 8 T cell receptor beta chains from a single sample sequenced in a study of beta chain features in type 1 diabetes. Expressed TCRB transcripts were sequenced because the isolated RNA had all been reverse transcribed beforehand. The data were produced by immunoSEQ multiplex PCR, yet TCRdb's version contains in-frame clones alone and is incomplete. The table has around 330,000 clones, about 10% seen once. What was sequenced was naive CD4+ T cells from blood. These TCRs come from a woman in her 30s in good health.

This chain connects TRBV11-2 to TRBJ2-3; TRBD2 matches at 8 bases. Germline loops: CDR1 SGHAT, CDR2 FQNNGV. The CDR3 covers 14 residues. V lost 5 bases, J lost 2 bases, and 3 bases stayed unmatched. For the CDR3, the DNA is TGTGCCAGCAGCCCGACTAGCGCCACAGATACGCAGTATTTT. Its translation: CASSPTSATDTQYF.

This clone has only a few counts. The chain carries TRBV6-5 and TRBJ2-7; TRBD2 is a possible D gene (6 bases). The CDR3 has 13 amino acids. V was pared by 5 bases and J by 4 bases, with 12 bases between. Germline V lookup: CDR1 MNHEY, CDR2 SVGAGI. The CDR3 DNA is TGTGCCAGCAGTGAAATGGGGGGTTACGAGCAGTACTTC. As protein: CASSEMGGYEQYF.

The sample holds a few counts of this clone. CDR3 loop: CASSLGRSRDTDTQYF. The CDR3 bases are TGTGCCAGCAGCCTCGGGAGGTCCAGGGACACAGATACGCAGTATTTT. The rearrangement uses TRBV11-1 and TRBJ2-3; 7 positions match TRBD2. Germline-derived CDR1 and CDR2 are SGHAT and FQDESV (reference sequence). This CDR3 is built from 16 residues. The V and J ends lost 5 bases and 2 bases, in that order; junction bases with no gene match: 10. Filled out from reference TRBV11-1 and TRBJ2-3, the complete variable domain reads EAEVAQSPRYKITEKSQAVAFWCDPISGHATLYWYRQILGQGPELLVQFQDESVVDDSQLPKDRFSAERLKGVDSTLKIQPAELGDSAMYLCASSLGRSRDTDTQYFGPGTRLTVL.

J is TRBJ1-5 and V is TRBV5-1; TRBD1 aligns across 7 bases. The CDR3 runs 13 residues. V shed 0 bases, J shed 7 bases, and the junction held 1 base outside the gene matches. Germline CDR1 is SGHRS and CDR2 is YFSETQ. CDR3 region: CASSLEGGQPQHF. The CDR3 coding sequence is TGCGCCAGCAGCTTGGAAGGGGGCCAGCCCCAGCATTTT.

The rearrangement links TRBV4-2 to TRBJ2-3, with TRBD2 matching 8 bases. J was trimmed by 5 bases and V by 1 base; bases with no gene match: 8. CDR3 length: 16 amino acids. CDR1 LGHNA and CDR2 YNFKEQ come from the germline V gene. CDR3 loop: CASSQVTSAPVDTQYF. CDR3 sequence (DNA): TGTGCCAGCAGCCAAGTGACTAGCGCCCCGGTAGATACGCAGTATTTT.

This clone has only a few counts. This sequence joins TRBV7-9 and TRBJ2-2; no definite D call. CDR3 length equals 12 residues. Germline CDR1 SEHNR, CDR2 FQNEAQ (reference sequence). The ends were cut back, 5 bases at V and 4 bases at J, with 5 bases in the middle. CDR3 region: CASSLVTGELFF. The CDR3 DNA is TGTGCCAGCAGCCTTGTCACCGGGGAGCTGTTTTTT. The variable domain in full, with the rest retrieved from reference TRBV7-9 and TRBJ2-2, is DTGVSQNPRHKITKRGQNVTFRCDPISEHNRLYWYRQTLGQGPEFLTYFQNEAQLEKSRLLSDRFSAERPKGSFSTLEIQRTEQGDSAMYLCASSLVTGELFFGEGSRLTVL.

CDR3 loop: CASSLEREPYNEQFF. CDR3 nucleotides: TGCGCCAGCAGCTTGGAACGGGAGCCCTACAATGAGCAGTTCTTC. The V and J genes are TRBV5-1 and TRBJ2-1, with D maybe TRBD2 (6 bases). The CDR3 sequence is 15 residues long. Germline V gene lookup returns CDR1 SGHRS and CDR2 YFSETQ. Trimming took 0 bases from V and 2 from J, leaving 9 bases between them.

CDR3 nucleotides: TGTGCCAGCGATAGGACGGGAGTCCACAATGAGCAGTTCTTC. Its translation is CASDRTGVHNEQFF. The genes are TRBV2 and TRBJ2-1, with D possibly matching TRBD2 (6 bases). The CDR3 totals 14 residues. V was trimmed by 8 bases and J by 5 bases, leaving 16 bases between them. Germline CDR1 reads SNHLY; CDR2 reads FYNNEI.